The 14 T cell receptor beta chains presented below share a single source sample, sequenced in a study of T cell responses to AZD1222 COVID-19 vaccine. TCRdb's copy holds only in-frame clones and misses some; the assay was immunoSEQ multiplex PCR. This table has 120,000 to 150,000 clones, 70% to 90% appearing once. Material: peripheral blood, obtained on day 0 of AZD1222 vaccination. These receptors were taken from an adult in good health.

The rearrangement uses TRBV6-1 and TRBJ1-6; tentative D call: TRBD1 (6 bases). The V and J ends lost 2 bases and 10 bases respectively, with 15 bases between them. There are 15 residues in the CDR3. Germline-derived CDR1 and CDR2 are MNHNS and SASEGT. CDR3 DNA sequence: TGTGCCAGCAGTGAAAGACAGGCTGAGAGGTCACCCCTCCACTTT. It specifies CASSERQAERSPLHF.

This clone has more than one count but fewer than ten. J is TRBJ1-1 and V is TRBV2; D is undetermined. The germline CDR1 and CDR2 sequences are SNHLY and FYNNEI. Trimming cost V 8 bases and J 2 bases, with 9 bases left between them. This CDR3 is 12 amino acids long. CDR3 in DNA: TGTGCCAGCGATGATCTAAACACTGAAGCTTTCTTT. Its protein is CASDDLNTEAFF.

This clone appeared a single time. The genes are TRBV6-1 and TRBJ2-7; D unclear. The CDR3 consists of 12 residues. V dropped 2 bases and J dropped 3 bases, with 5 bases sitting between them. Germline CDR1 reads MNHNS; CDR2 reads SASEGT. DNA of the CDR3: TGTGCCAGCAGTGAACAGCTCTACGAGCAGTACTTC. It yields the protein CASSEQLYEQYF.

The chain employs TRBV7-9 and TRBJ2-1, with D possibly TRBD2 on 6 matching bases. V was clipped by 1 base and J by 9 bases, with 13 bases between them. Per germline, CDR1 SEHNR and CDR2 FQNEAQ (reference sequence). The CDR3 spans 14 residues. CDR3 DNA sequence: TGTGCCAGCAGCTTAGTGGGGACTTCAGGTGAGCAGTTCTTC. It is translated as CASSLVGTSGEQFF.

In DNA form, the CDR3 reads TGCAGCGTAATCGGACAGAACTATGGCTACACCTTC. Its translation is CSVIGQNYGYTF. The gene calls are TRBV29-1 and TRBJ1-2, with D possibly TRBD1 on 6 matching bases. Trimming cost V 6 bases and J 2 bases, with 10 bases left between them. Germline V gives CDR1 SQVTM, CDR2 ANQGSEA. CDR3 length: 12 amino acids.

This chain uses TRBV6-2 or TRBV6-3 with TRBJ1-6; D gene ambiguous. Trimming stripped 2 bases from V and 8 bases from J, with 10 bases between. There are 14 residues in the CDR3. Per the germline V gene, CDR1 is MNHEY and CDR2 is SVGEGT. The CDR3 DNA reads TGTGCCAGCAGTTACGGACTCGAGCATTCACCCCTCCACTTT. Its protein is CASSYGLEHSPLHF.

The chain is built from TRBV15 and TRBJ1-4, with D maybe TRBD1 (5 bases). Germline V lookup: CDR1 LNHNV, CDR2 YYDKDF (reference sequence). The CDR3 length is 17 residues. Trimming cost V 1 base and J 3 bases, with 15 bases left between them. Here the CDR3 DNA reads TGTGCCACCAGCAGAGTAGGGCGGCGGGGGGCTAATGAAAAACTGTTTTTT. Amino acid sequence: CATSRVGRRGANEKLFF. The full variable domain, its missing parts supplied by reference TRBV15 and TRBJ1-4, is DAMVIQNPRYQVTQFGKPVTLSCSQTLNHNVMYWYQQKSSQAPKLLFHYYDKDFNNEADTPDNFQSRRPNTSFCFLDIRSPGLGDTAMYLCATSRVGRRGANEKLFFGSGTQLSVL.

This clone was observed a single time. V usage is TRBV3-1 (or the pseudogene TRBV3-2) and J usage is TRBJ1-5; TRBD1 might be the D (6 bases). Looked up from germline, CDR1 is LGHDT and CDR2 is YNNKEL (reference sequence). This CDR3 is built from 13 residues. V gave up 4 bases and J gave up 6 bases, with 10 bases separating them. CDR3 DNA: TGTGCCAGCAGCCTCAGGGGCCGTCAGCCCCAGCATTTT. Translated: CASSLRGRQPQHF.

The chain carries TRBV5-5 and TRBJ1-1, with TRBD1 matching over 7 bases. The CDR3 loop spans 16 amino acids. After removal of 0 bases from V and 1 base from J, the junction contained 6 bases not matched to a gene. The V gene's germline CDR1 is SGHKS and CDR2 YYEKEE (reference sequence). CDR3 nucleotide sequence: TGTGCCAGCAGCTTGGGATTGGGACAGACGAACACTGAAGCTTTCTTT. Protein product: CASSLGLGQTNTEAFF. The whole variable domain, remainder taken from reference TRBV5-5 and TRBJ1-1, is DAGVTQSPTHLIKTRGQQVTLRCSPISGHKSVSWYQQVLGQGPQFIFQYYEKEERGRGNFPDRFSARQFPNYSSELNVNALLLGDSALYLCASSLGLGQTNTEAFFGQGTRLTVV.

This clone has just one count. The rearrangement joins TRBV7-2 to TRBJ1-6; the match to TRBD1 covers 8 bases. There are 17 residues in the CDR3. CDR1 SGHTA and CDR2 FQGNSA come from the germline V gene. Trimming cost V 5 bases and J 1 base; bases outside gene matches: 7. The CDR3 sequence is CASSPRTGWSYNSPLHF. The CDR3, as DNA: TGTGCCAGCAGCCCACGGACAGGGTGGTCCTATAATTCACCCCTCCACTTT.

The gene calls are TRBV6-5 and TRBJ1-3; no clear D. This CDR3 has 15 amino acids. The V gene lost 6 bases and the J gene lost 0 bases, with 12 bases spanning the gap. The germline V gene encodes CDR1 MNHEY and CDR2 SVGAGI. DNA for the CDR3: TGTGCCAGCAGGGGAGACCTCCCCTCTGGAAACACCATATATTTT. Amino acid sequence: CASRGDLPSGNTIYF.

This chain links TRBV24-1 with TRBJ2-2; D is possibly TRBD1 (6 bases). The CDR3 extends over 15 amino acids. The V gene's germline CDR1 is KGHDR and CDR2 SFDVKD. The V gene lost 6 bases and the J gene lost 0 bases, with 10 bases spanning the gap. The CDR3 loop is CATSLGTPNTGELFF. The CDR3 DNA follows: TGTGCCACCAGTCTCGGGACACCGAACACCGGGGAGCTGTTTTTT.

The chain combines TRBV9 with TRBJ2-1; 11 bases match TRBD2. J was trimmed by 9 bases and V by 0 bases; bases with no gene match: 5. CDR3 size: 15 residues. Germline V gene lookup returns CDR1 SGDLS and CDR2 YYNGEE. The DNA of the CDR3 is TGTGCCAGCAGCGTAGACGGACTAGCGGGTACTGAGCAGTTCTTC. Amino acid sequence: CASSVDGLAGTEQFF.

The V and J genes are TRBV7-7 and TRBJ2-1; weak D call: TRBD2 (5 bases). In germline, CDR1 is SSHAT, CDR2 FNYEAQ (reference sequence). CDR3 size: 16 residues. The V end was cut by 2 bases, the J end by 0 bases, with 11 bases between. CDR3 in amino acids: CASSLYAGSSYNEQFF. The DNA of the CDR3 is TGTGCCAGCAGCTTATATGCGGGCAGCTCCTACAATGAGCAGTTCTTC.